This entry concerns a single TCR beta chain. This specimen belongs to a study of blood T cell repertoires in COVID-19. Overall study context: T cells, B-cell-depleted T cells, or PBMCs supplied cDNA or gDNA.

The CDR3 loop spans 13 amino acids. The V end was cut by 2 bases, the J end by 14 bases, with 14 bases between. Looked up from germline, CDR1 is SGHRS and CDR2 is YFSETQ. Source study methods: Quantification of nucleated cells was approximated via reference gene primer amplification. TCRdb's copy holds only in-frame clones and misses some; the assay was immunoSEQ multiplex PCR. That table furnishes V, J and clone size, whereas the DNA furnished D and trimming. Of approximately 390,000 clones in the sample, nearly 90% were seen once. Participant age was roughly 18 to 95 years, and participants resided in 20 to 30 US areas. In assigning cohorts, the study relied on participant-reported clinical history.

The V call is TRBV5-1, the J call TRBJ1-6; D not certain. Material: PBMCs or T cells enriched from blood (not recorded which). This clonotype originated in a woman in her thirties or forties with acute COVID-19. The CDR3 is CASSLHSPTALHF. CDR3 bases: TGCGCCAGCAGCTTACACAGTCCAACGGCCCTCCACTTT.